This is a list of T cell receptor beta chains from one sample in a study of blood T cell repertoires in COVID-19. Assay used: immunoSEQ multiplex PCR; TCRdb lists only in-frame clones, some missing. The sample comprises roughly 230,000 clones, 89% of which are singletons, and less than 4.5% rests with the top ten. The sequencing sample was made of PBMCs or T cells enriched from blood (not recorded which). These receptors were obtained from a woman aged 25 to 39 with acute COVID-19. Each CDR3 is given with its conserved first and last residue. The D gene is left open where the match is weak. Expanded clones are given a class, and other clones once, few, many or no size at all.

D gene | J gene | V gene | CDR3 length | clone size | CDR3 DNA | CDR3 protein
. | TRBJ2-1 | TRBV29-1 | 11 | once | TGCAGCGTTCTGGAGGGGAATGAGCAGTTCTTC | CSVLEGNEQFF
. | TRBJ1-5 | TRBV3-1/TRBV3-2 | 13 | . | TGTGCCAGCAGCCCAGCGTTATATCAGCCCCAGCATTTT | CASSPALYQPQHF
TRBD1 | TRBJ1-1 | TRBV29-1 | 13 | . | TGCAGCGTTGAGCAGGGGGTAGGGACTGAAGCTTTCTTT | CSVEQGVGTEAFF
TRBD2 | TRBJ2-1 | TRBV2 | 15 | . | TGTGCCAGCAGACCCACTAGCGGGGGCATCAATGAGCAGTTCTTC | CASRPTSGGINEQFF
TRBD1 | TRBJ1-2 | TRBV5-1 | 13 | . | TGCGCCAGCAGCTTAGGGACAGGGGATAGCTACACCTTC | CASSLGTGDSYTF
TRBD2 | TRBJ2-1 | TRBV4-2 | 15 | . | TGTGCCAGCAGCCCGGGAGGTAGCCGATACAATGAGCAGTTCTTC | CASSPGGSRYNEQFF
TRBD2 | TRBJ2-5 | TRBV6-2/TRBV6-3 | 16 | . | TGTGCCAGCAGTCTGGTAGGGGCGGGGGTCCAAGAGACCCAGTACTTC | CASSLVGAGVQETQYF
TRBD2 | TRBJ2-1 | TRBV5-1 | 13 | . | TGCGCCAGCAGCGCGGGGGTGAGCAATGAGCAGTTCTTC | CASSAGVSNEQFF
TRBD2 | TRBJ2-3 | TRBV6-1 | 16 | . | TGTGCCAGCAGTGAGTTGCTAGCGGAGAGCACAGATACGCAGTATTTT | CASSELLAESTDTQYF
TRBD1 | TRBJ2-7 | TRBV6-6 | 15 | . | TGTGCCAGCAGTTTACCCAAGGACAGGGGGCGCGAGCAGTACTTC | CASSLPKDRGREQYF
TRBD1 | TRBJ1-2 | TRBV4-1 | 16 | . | TGCGCCAGCAGCCAGTGGACAGGTCAGGGGAACTATGGCTACACCTTC | CASSQWTGQGNYGYTF
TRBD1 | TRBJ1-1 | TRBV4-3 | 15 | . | TGCGCCAGCAGCCAAGACTCGACAGGGGGAGAGGGAGCTTTCTTT | CASSQDSTGGEGAFF
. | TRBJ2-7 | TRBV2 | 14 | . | TGTGCCCACATTAAGCCAGGGGCCCCCTACGAGCAGTACTTC | CAHIKPGAPYEQYF
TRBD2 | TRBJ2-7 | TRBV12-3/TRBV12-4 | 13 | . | TGTGCCAGCAGTTTGGCGGGGGGCTACGAGCAGTACTTC | CASSLAGGYEQYF
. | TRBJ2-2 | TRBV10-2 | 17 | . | TGCGCCAGCAGTGAGTCAGGGGGGGGGCCAATCACCGGGGAGCTGTTTTTT | CASSESGGGPITGELFF
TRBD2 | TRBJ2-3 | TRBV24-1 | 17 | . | TGTGCCACCAGTGCGAGGGGAACTAGCGGTCGGCAAGATACGCAGTATTTT | CATSARGTSGRQDTQYF
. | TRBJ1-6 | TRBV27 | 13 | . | TGTGCCTCGGCAGGGGAGAATAATTCACCCCTCCACTTT | CASAGENNSPLHF
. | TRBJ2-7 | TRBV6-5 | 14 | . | TGTGCCAGCAGGATGTACAGGGTCTTGGGCGAGCAGTACTTC | CASRMYRVLGEQYF